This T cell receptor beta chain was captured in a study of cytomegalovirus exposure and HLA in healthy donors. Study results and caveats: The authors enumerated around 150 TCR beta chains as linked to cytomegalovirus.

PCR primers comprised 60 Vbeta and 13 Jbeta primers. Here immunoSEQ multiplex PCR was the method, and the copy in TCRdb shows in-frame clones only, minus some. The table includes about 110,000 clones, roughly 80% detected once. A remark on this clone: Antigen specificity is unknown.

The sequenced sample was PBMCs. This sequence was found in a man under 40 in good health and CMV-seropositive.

The CDR3 protein is CASSRGGGKGANEKLFF. DNA for the CDR3: TGTGCCAGCAGCCGGGGTGGGGGGAAGGGAGCTAATGAAAAACTGTTTTTT. The gene calls are TRBV5-4 and TRBJ1-4; possible D gene TRBD1, 5 bases. Germline V gene sequence: CDR1 SGHNT, CDR2 YYREEE (reference sequence). The CDR3 loop spans 17 amino acids. V was clipped by 4 bases and J by 3 bases, with 19 bases between them.